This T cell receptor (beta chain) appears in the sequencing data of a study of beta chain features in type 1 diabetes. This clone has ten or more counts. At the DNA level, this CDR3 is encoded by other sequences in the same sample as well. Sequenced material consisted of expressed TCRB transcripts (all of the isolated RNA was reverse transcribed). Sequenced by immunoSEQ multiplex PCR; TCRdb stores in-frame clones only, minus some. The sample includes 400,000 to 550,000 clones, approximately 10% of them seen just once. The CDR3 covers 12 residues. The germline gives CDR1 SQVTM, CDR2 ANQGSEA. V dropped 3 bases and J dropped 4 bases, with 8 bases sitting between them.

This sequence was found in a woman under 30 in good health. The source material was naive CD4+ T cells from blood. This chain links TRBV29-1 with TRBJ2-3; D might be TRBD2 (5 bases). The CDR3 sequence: CSVDEGPDTQYF. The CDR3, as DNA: TGCAGCGTTGATGAGGGTCCAGATACGCAGTATTTT.